This T cell receptor (beta chain) was found in a study of technical replicates of blood from a handful of donors. Germline V gene data show CDR1 as MNHNS and CDR2 as SASEGT. V lost 4 bases to trimming and J lost 0 bases, with 10 bases between them. There are 15 residues in the CDR3. Clones were sequenced by immunoSEQ multiplex PCR, and TCRdb holds only the in-frame ones, with some missing. The sample yields 85,000 to 100,000 clones, nearly 97% seen once. Specimen: T cells isolated from PBMCs. The receptor's source is a human donor in good health. This sequence joins TRBV6-1 and TRBJ1-5; D gene ambiguous. The CDR3 reads CASSVAQNSNQPQHF. The CDR3 nucleotides are TGTGCCAGCAGTGTTGCACAGAATAGCAATCAGCCCCAGCATTTT.